One T cell receptor beta chain is described in this entry. No antigen is known for it. Base-call qualities are not available, and no considerably larger clone is one nucleotide away. Distinct nucleotide sequences in the sample also encode this CDR3. This entry belongs to a study of shared clonotypes between healthy human individuals (dated by TCRdb to 2018 to 2021). The study in broad terms: A couple of women and a few men aged 18 to 49 years were included in the cohort. For each donor, three plates each were used for CD4 naive and CD4 memory, two plates were used for CD8 naive, and one plate was used for CD8 memory. Libraries were prepared and TCR repertoires were sequenced by different laboratories using diverse techniques, in order to increase sequencing depth and limit assay-specific biases. Blood TCR repertoires of five healthy adults were deeply sequenced to estimate repertoire size and the extent of clonotype sharing between individuals. Leukapheresis yielded between about 0.8 and 8.9 billion PBMCs per donor.

Using the deep immunoSEQ assay, TCR CDR3 regions were amplified from genomic DNA by multiplex PCR. Extracted genomic DNA from each cell subset was distributed evenly across all wells of several immunoSEQ 96-well plates, and each plate was treated as a replicate. For sorted subsets, each replicate PCR was loaded with about 200 ng genomic DNA, equivalent to about 30,000 T cell genomes. Purified libraries were quantified with a Qubit 3.0 fluorometer, sized on a Bioanalyzer 2100, and re-quantified with the KAPA Library Quantification kit. Every immunoSEQ 96-well plate was sequenced on a separate single-read 150-cycle Illumina NextSeq 550 flow cell. Processing in the source paper ran as follows. The immunoSEQ output contained only junctional sequences without quality scores, so filtering could not match that applied to full-length reads. Sequences were annotated with PyIR, a Python wrapper for IgBLAST v1.9, using IMGT germline references to assign V/J genes and CDR3. Any read was removed if the V/J assignment was weak (E-value above 1e-6), the CDR3 was missing, or the read contained stop codons, out-of-frame junctions, or ambiguous translated residues. A V3J clonotype was defined by an identical inferred V gene, J gene, and CDR3 amino acid sequence. The percentage overlap between two repertoires was calculated by dividing the number of shared unique clonotypes by the size of the smaller repertoire. Three approaches were used to assess repertoire richness: RTK rarefaction, the Chao1 estimator, and Recon v2.1 estimates of unobserved clonotypes. OLGA was used to compute generation probabilities for all TCRbeta clonotypes that the gDNA method yielded from a handful of donors. The source is immuneACCESS, and TCRdb retained only in-frame sequences with V and J called. Part of the clones is not carried over; for the studies checked, unresolved V genes explain less than half of this, and the remainder is unexplained. The DNA gave D and trimming, while V, J and clone size come from that table. This sample lists about 2 million clones; 85% to 95% were detected once. Roughly 1.1% of the sample goes to the ten largest clones.

CD8 naive samples were CD45RO-negative cells positively selected for CCR7, giving a CD45RA+CCR7+ population that excluded TemRA cells. Healthy HIV-negative adults with no recently reported acute infections or vaccinations were included as donors. Every donor was a Caucasian adult residing in Nashville, Tennessee, USA. After blood collection by leukapheresis, PBMCs were isolated using Ficoll-Histopaque density gradient centrifugation and then cryopreserved in the vapor phase of liquid nitrogen. Analytical flow cytometry was used to check the purity and quantity of every magnetically sorted T cell population. Each sorted fraction had its genomic DNA isolated and then quantified by UV absorbance on a Nanodrop 2000c. What the study reported, not specific to this receptor: Pairwise subsampling led to the expectation that sequencing depth would affect the degree of clonotype sharing among donors. Sampling was restricted to blood, and TCR repertoires in tissues likely differ from the TCR repertoires found in blood. Because the study included a small number of donors, the genetic and exposure-history diversity represented was limited. Higher generation probabilities were observed for clonotypes shared by all four sorted-subset donors than for non-shared clonotypes. Across a few donors, 5% to 6% of naive CD4, around 3.3% of naive CD8, 2% to 2.5% of memory CD4, and approximately 0.4% of memory CD8 clonotypes were shared. Incomplete sequencing was indicated by rarefaction of sorted-subset datasets, despite the large sequencing depth. Estimated clonotype richness was generally larger for naive than for memory subsets.

At the junction V is shortened by 1 base and J by 5 bases, with 6 bases in between. The cysteine opens and the phenylalanine closes a CDR3 of 12 amino acids. Only CDR3 DNA is held: 36 bases, read in frame from base 1. From the germline V gene, CDR1 is MGHRA and CDR2 is YSYEKL. The TCR originated in a young man in good health. The sample comprised naive CD8+ T cells sorted from blood. The intended sense of this specimen's cell subset or site label: CD45RA+CCR7+. The chain was built from TRBV4-1 and TRBJ2-7; the D gene cannot be resolved reliably. This receptor has the CDR3 CASSQGRDEQYF. The DNA is TGCGCCAGCAGCCAAGGACGTGACGAGCAGTACTTC.